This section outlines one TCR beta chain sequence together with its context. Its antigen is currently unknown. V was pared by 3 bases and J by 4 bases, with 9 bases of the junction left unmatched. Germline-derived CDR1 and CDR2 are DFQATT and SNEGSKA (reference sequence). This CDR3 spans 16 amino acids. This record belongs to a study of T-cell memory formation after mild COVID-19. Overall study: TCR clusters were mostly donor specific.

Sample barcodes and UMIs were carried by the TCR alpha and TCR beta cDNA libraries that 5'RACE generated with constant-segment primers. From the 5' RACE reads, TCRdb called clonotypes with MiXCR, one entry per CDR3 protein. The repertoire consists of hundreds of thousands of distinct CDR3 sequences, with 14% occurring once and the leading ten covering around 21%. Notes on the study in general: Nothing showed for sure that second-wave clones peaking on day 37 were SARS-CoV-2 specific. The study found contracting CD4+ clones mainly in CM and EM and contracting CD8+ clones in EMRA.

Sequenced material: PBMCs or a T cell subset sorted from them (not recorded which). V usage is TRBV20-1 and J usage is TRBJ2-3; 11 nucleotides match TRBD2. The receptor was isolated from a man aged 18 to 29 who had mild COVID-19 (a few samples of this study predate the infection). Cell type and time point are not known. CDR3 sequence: CSARASSGGRSDTQYF. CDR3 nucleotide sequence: TGCAGTGCTAGGGCCTCTAGCGGGGGGAGGTCAGATACGCAGTATTTT.